A single sample is the source of the 18 T cell receptor beta chains below, sequenced in a study of shared clonotypes between healthy human individuals. Data came from immunoSEQ multiplex PCR; TCRdb stores just in-frame clones and leaves some out. The table includes roughly 850,000 clones, about 97% detected once. CD45RO-negative cells were positively selected for CCR7, leaving out terminally differentiated effector memory CD45RA+ cells. The source material was naive CD8+ T cells sorted from blood. Every receptor here comes from a man younger than 40 in good health.

This rearrangement joins TRBV7-9 to TRBJ1-2; 9 bases line up with TRBD1. V gave up 4 bases and J gave up 3 bases; unmatched junction bases: 6. The CDR3 has 15 amino acids. Per germline, CDR1 SEHNR and CDR2 FQNEAQ (reference sequence). Here the CDR3 reads CASSSPQGAYYGYTF. The CDR3 DNA follows: TGTGCCAGCAGCTCACCACAGGGGGCCTACTATGGCTACACCTTC.

The V call is TRBV5-5, the J call TRBJ2-1, with TRBD2 matching 12 bases. Germline CDR1 and CDR2: SGHKS and YYEKEE (reference sequence). J gave up 0 bases and V 7 bases, and 8 bases lay outside the gene matches. The CDR3 is made up of 17 amino acids. The CDR3 sequence: CASGVSTSGSSYNEQFF. The CDR3 bases are TGTGCCAGCGGTGTGTCGACTAGCGGGAGCTCCTACAATGAGCAGTTCTTC. The full variable domain, completed using reference TRBV5-5 and TRBJ2-1, is DAGVTQSPTHLIKTRGQQVTLRCSPISGHKSVSWYQQVLGQGPQFIFQYYEKEERGRGNFPDRFSARQFPNYSSELNVNALLLGDSALYLCASGVSTSGSSYNEQFFGPGTRLTVL.

This chain connects TRBV5-1 to TRBJ2-3; TRBD2 matches 16 bases. Germline V gives CDR1 SGHRS, CDR2 YFSETQ. The CDR3 loop spans 19 amino acids. Germline trimming cut 4 bases from V and 6 bases from J; bases unmatched to any gene: 14. CDR3 DNA: TGCGCCAGCAGCGCTGGGACTAGCGGGAGGGTCTTCGATCAGGATACGCAGTATTTT. The encoded protein is CASSAGTSGRVFDQDTQYF.

The chain joins TRBV4-1 to TRBJ2-7; TRBD2 might be the D (5 bases). Germline CDR1 is MGHRA and CDR2 is YSYEKL. The V and J ends lost 1 base and 3 bases respectively, with 10 bases between them. This CDR3 spans 14 amino acids. The CDR3: CASSQVSGGYEQYF. The CDR3 nucleotides are TGCGCCAGCAGCCAAGTGTCCGGAGGCTACGAGCAGTACTTC.

The chain couples TRBV6-5 to TRBJ2-2; D remains unclear. Trimming took off 7 bases at V and 6 bases at J, with 6 bases between the two ends. The germline V gene encodes CDR1 MNHEY and CDR2 SVGAGI. This CDR3 comprises 11 residues. In nucleotides, the CDR3 is TGTGCCAGCACTTTCGCCGGGGAGCTGTTTTTT. It encodes CASTFAGELFF.

Details on this clone: Other DNA sequences of this sample code for an identical CDR3. The chain joins TRBV5-4 to TRBJ1-2, with D possibly TRBD1 on 5 matching bases. The CDR3 loop spans 13 amino acids. V was cut by 0 bases and J by 2 bases, with 5 bases left in between. Germline CDR1 reads SGHNT; CDR2 reads YYREEE (reference sequence). The CDR3 loop is CASSLGGNYGYTF. The CDR3 DNA reads as TGTGCCAGCAGCTTGGGGGGGAACTATGGCTACACCTTC.

The chain links TRBV11-2 to TRBJ2-7; D is uncertain. With 5 bases removed from V and 7 bases from J, the gap between germline ends came to 18 bases. The CDR3 covers 14 residues. Germline V gene sequence: CDR1 SGHAT, CDR2 FQNNGV. The CDR3 loop is CASSAGRISLEQYF. For the CDR3, the DNA is TGTGCCAGCAGCGCCGGAAGGATTTCCCTGGAGCAGTACTTC.

The gene calls are TRBV4-3 and TRBJ2-3; 10 bases match TRBD1. V shed 3 bases, J shed 0 bases, and the junction held 9 bases outside the gene matches. CDR1 and CDR2 from the germline V gene are LGHNA and YSLEER. This CDR3 is 18 amino acids long. The CDR3 region is CASSHYFLDRGSTDTQYF. The CDR3 DNA follows: TGCGCCAGCAGCCACTATTTTCTGGACAGGGGGAGCACAGATACGCAGTATTTT.

This sequence joins TRBV15 and TRBJ2-7, with 10 nucleotides matching TRBD2. This CDR3 region has 17 residues. Trimming cost V 1 base and J 3 bases; bases outside gene matches: 9. Germline loops: CDR1 LNHNV, CDR2 YYDKDF (reference sequence). The CDR3 loop reads CATSRGRSGRTFYEQYF. The CDR3 DNA follows: TGTGCCACCAGCAGAGGCCGTAGCGGGAGGACCTTCTACGAGCAGTACTTC.

The chain uses TRBV5-4 and TRBJ2-3, with a tentative D call TRBD2 (5 bases). V gave up 5 bases and J gave up 2 bases, with 6 bases separating them. This CDR3 spans 12 amino acids. From germline, CDR1 is SGHNT and CDR2 YYREEE (reference sequence). The CDR3 nucleotides read TGTGCCAGCAGGGACTTCACAGATACGCAGTATTTT. This gives the protein CASRDFTDTQYF.

The CDR3 DNA follows: TGTGCCAGCACCCACAGGGGGCGCGCCGAGCAGTACTTC. This codes for CASTHRGRAEQYF. This chain connects TRBV7-9 to TRBJ2-7; TRBD1 agrees at 9 bases. Looked up from germline, CDR1 is SEHNR and CDR2 is FQNEAQ (reference sequence). V was clipped by 7 bases and J by 6 bases; unmatched bases: 7. The CDR3 has 13 amino acids.

The V gene is TRBV9, the J gene TRBJ2-7; D is uncertain. V gave up 0 bases and J gave up 0 bases, with 1 base separating them. Germline CDR1 and CDR2: SGDLS and YYNGEE. The CDR3 is made up of 12 amino acids. Here the CDR3 DNA reads TGTGCCAGCAGCGTAGTCTCCTACGAGCAGTACTTC. Amino acid sequence: CASSVVSYEQYF.

CDR3 loop: CASSEPGGSETQYF. In DNA, the CDR3 is TGTGCCAGCAGCGAGCCTGGGGGCTCGGAGACCCAGTACTTC. The chain combines TRBV7-2 with TRBJ2-5; possible D gene TRBD1, 6 bases. Germline V CDR1 and CDR2: SGHTA, FQGNSA. This CDR3 is 14 amino acids long. Trimming pared 5 bases from V and 5 bases from J, leaving 15 bases between.

The genes are TRBV9 and TRBJ1-2; D ambiguous. The CDR3 runs to 13 residues. V dropped 1 base and J dropped 8 bases, with 12 bases sitting between them. CDR1 and CDR2 from the germline V gene are SGDLS and YYNGEE. CDR3 in DNA: TGTGCCAGCAGCGTATATCAAGGCGACGGCTACACCTTC. It is translated as CASSVYQGDGYTF.

This clone was recorded only once. CDR3 loop: CASSPDRGLNTGELFF. The DNA of the CDR3 is TGTGCCAGCAGCCCTGACAGGGGGCTGAACACCGGGGAGCTGTTTTTT. The chain couples TRBV7-9 to TRBJ2-2, with 10 bases that match TRBD1. V lost 5 bases and J lost 1; bases outside the gene matches: 4. The CDR3 consists of 16 residues. In germline, CDR1 is SEHNR, CDR2 FQNEAQ (reference sequence).

V and J are TRBV10-2 and TRBJ2-7; 7 nucleotides align to TRBD2. Germline lookup yields CDR1 WSHSY and CDR2 SAAADI. V shed 7 bases and J 4 bases; nucleotides not matched to a gene: 1. The CDR3 has 11 residues. The CDR3 loop is CASKRDYEQYF. Here the CDR3 DNA reads TGCGCCAGCAAGCGGGATTACGAGCAGTACTTC.

In this sample, this clone turned up once. V is TRBV7-6 and J is TRBJ2-2, with D possibly being TRBD1 (5 bases). Trimming pared 1 base from V and 2 bases from J, leaving 11 bases between. The CDR3 runs 16 residues. Germline V gives CDR1 SGHVS, CDR2 FNYEAQ. CDR3 sequence (DNA): TGTGCCAGCAGCTTAGTAGGCAGGGCCAACACCGGGGAGCTGTTTTTT. Translation: CASSLVGRANTGELFF.

The rearrangement joins TRBV4-3 to TRBJ2-2, with 7 bases matching TRBD2. CDR3 size: 14 residues. Trimming took 0 bases from V and 6 from J; bases not matched to a gene: 1. Germline-derived CDR1 and CDR2 are LGHNA and YSLEER. The CDR3 nucleotides are TGCGCCAGCAGCCAAGAACGGGGGGCCGGGGAGCTGTTTTTT. Encoded protein: CASSQERGAGELFF.